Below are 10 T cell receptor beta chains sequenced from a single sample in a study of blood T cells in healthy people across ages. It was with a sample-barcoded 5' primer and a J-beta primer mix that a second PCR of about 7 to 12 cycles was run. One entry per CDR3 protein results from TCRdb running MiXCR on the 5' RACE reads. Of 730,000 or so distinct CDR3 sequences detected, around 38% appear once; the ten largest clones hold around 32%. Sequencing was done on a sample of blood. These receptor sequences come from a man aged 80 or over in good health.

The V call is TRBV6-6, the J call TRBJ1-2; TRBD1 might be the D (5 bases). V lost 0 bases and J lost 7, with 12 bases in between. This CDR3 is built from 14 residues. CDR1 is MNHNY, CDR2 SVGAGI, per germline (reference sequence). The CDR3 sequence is CASSYSAGLVGYTF. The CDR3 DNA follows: TGTGCCAGCAGTTACTCGGCAGGGCTGGTTGGCTACACCTTC.

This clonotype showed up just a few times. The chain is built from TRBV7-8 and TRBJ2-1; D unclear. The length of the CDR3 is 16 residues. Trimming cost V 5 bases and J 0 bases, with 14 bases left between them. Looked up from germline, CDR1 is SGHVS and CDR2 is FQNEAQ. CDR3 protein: CASSTPGRNSYNEQFF. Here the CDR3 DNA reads TGTGCCAGCAGCACCCCCGGCAGAAACTCCTACAATGAGCAGTTCTTC.

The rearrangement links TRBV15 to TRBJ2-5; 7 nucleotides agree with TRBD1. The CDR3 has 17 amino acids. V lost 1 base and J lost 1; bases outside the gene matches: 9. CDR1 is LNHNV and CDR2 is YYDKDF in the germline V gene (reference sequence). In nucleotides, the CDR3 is TGTGCCACCAGCAGAGCCCAATCAGGGGGTCTCCAAGAGACCCAGTACTTC. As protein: CATSRAQSGGLQETQYF.

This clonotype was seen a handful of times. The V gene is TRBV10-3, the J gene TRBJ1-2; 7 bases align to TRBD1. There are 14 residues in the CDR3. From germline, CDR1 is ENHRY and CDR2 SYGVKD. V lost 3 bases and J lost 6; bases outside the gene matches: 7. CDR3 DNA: TGTGCCATCAGTGACCCGGGCAGGGGGGATGGCTACACCTTC. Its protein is CAISDPGRGDGYTF.

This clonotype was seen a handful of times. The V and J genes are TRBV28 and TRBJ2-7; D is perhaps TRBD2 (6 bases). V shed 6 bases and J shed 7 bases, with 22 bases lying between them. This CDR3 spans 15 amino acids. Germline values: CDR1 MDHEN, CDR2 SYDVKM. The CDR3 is CASSYSSALGNEQYF. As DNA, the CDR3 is TGTGCCAGCAGCTATTCTAGCGCCTTGGGGAATGAGCAGTACTTC.

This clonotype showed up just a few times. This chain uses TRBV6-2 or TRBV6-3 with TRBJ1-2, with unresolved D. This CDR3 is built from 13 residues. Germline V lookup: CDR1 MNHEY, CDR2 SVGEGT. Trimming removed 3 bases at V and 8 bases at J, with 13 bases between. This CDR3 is CASSYPQRAGYTF. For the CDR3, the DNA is TGTGCCAGCAGTTATCCACAGAGAGCGGGCTACACCTTC.

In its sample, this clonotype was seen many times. The DNA of the CDR3 is TGCAGCGTTGCGTCGTACAATGAGCAGTTCTTC. Amino acids: CSVASYNEQFF. The V and J genes are TRBV29-1 and TRBJ2-1, with D uncertain. CDR3 length: 11 residues. Germline CDR1 SQVTM, CDR2 ANQGSEA. Trimming shortened V by 4 bases and J by 4 bases, and 5 bases separated the two germline ends.

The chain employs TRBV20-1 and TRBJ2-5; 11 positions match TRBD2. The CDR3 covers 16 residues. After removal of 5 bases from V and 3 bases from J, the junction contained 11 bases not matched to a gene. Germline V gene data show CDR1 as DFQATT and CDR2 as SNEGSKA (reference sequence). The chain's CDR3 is CSAPGTSGGAKETQYF. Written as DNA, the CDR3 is TGCAGTGCTCCCGGGACTAGCGGAGGGGCTAAAGAGACCCAGTACTTC.

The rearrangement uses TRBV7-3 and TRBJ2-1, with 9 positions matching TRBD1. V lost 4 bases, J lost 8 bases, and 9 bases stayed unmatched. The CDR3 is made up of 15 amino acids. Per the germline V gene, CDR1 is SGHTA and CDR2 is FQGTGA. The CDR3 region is CASSSYRGRGDEQFF. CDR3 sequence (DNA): TGTGCCAGCAGCTCCTACAGGGGGCGCGGGGATGAGCAGTTCTTC.

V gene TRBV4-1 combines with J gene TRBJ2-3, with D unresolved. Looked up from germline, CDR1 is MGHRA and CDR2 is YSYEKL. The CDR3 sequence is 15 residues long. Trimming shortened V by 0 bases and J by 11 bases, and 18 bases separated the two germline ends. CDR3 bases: TGCGCCAGCAGCCAAGATCCCTACACGAGAAGTGAGCAGTATTTT. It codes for CASSQDPYTRSEQYF.